A selection of T cell receptor beta chains follows, all from one sample in a study of blood T cells in healthy people across ages. One entry per CDR3 protein results from TCRdb running MiXCR on the 5' RACE reads. This sample yields 650,000 to 900,000 distinct CDR3 sequences, of which 55% to 65% are seen a single time; roughly a quarter belongs to the top ten. The sample comprised blood. The receptor set was obtained from a man younger than 40 in good health. Each CDR3 is given with its conserved first and last residue. The order of the fields is D gene, J gene, V gene, clone size, CDR3 protein. D genes are given only for firm matches. The listing skips clone size in some rows; elsewhere it reads once, few, many or a size class.

NA | NA | TRBV15 | once | CATSRDGTVKNIQYF
NA | TRBJ2-1 | TRBV6-6 | NA | CASSYRGASFNEQFF
TRBD2 | TRBJ2-1 | TRBV7-2 | NA | CASSLTSGAKGEQFF
NA | TRBJ1-1 | TRBV28 | NA | CASRPLGENTEAFF
TRBD2 | TRBJ2-3 | TRBV12-3/TRBV12-4 | NA | CASKKGGGVDTQYF
NA | TRBJ2-1 | TRBV21-1 | NA | CASSKRGKNNEQFF
TRBD1 | TRBJ1-5 | TRBV20-1 | NA | CSASAGTGVQPQHF
TRBD2 | TRBJ2-1 | TRBV20-1 | NA | CSAREGLAGGAYNEQFF
NA | TRBJ2-3 | TRBV2 | many | CASSLVRTQYF
NA | TRBJ2-5 | TRBV29-1 | NA | CSVEGGRVQETQYF
TRBD1 | TRBJ2-7 | TRBV28 | NA | CAGRGQGPYEQYF
TRBD2 | TRBJ2-1 | TRBV25-1 | NA | CASSREGLHNEQFF
NA | TRBJ2-3 | TRBV6-2/TRBV6-3 | NA | CASSRNPRAQYF
TRBD2 | TRBJ2-1 | TRBV5-1 | NA | CASRIYSGGTYNEQFF
NA | TRBJ2-1 | TRBV20-1 | NA | CSARDPGNEQFF
NA | TRBJ2-7 | TRBV2 | NA | CASSESRGSSYEQYF
TRBD1 | TRBJ1-2 | TRBV5-6 | few | CASSLAGGLGGYTF
NA | TRBJ1-5 | TRBV2 | NA | CASSIPDTGFRNQPQHF
NA | TRBJ2-5 | TRBV5-5 | few | CASTSAGETQYF
NA | TRBJ2-4 | TRBV6-6 | few | CASSYRGDKNIQYF
NA | TRBJ1-1 | TRBV10-3 | NA | CAISGNREGHTEAFF
TRBD1 | TRBJ2-7 | TRBV28 | few | CASRNFAGTGYHEQYF
TRBD2 | TRBJ2-5 | TRBV6-1 | NA | CASSERGGLEEQDF
TRBD2 | TRBJ2-1 | TRBV6-5 | once | CASSYSSGGLFF
TRBD1 | TRBJ1-1 | TRBV25-1 | NA | CASSLTGWIEAFF
TRBD1 | TRBJ2-3 | TRBV7-2 | NA | CASSLIGQGIDTQYF
NA | NA | TRBV7-2 | NA | CASSLESQRWETQYF
NA | TRBJ2-2 | TRBV4-3 | NA | CASSPRGLQGTGELFF
NA | TRBJ1-6 | TRBV6-6 | NA | CASSYSGGADSPLHF
TRBD1 | TRBJ1-6 | TRBV12-3/TRBV12-4 | NA | CAGPLGDWDRPISYNSPLHF
TRBD1 | TRBJ2-4 | TRBV15 | NA | CATSRAPGTENIQYF
TRBD1 | TRBJ2-1 | TRBV7-2 | NA | CASSPSGTGAFNEQFF
NA | TRBJ2-1 | TRBV12-3/TRBV12-4 | NA | CASINTADIYNEQFF
TRBD2 | TRBJ2-5 | TRBV6-1 | NA | CASRIAGARETQYF
TRBD2 | TRBJ2-5 | TRBV9 | few | CASSGPSGALQETQYF
TRBD1 | TRBJ2-1 | TRBV5-1 | few | CASSPGQVGEQFF
TRBD1 | TRBJ1-1 | TRBV12-3/TRBV12-4 | NA | CASQPRGSTEAFF
NA | NA | TRBV6-1 | NA | CASSERSPYEQYF